A selection of T cell receptor beta chains follows, all from one sample in a study of Tregs in tolerant kidney transplant recipients. The assay was immunoSEQ multiplex PCR, and TCRdb's table has in-frame clones only and misses some. The table lists 85,000 to 95,000 clones, just over 90% of them singletons. Input material: CD8+ T cells from blood. These receptors all come from a human donor in good health. Each CDR3 is given with its conserved first and last residue. The order of the fields is J gene, D gene, V gene, clone size, CDR3 DNA, CDR3 protein. The D gene is left open where the match is weak. The size of a clone is reported for some rows only, either as once, few or many, or as a class for expanded clones.

j_gene: TRBJ2-3; d_gene: -; v_gene: TRBV7-9; abundance: -; CDR3nt: TGTGCCAGCAGCTACCGCTCGAGTTTTATGGCGGGCGGAACAGATACGCAGTATTTT; CDR3aa: CASSYRSSFMAGGTDTQYF
j_gene: TRBJ2-2; d_gene: -; v_gene: TRBV2; abundance: once; CDR3nt: TGTGCCAGCAGTGTCGACTCCGGGTCGAACACCGGGGAGCTGTTTTTT; CDR3aa: CASSVDSGSNTGELFF
j_gene: TRBJ2-7; d_gene: TRBD2; v_gene: TRBV29-1; abundance: -; CDR3nt: TGCAGCGTCCTGGGGGGGTCCTACGAGCAGTACTTC; CDR3aa: CSVLGGSYEQYF
j_gene: TRBJ2-7; d_gene: -; v_gene: TRBV11-3; abundance: -; CDR3nt: TGTGCCAGCAGCTTAGACGTGGGCTACGAGCAGTACTTC; CDR3aa: CASSLDVGYEQYF
j_gene: TRBJ1-2; d_gene: -; v_gene: TRBV5-4; abundance: -; CDR3nt: TGTGCCAGCAGCTCGGGGACCCTCGGGGGCTACACCTTC; CDR3aa: CASSSGTLGGYTF
j_gene: TRBJ2-3; d_gene: -; v_gene: TRBV7-8; abundance: -; CDR3nt: TGTGCCAGCAGCTTCGGTGATACGCAGTATTTT; CDR3aa: CASSFGDTQYF
j_gene: TRBJ2-2; d_gene: TRBD1; v_gene: TRBV5-4; abundance: -; CDR3nt: TGTGCCAGCAGCTTGGGGACAGGGTACACCGGGGAGCTGTTTTTT; CDR3aa: CASSLGTGYTGELFF
j_gene: TRBJ2-4; d_gene: TRBD2; v_gene: TRBV13; abundance: -; CDR3nt: TGTGCCAGCAGCTCTTTAGCGGGGGGGAACATTCAGTACTTC; CDR3aa: CASSSLAGGNIQYF
j_gene: TRBJ2-7; d_gene: -; v_gene: TRBV25-1; abundance: -; CDR3nt: TGTGCCAGCAGTAACTCCGGAGGGGGCGAGCAGTACTTC; CDR3aa: CASSNSGGGEQYF
j_gene: TRBJ1-5; d_gene: TRBD1; v_gene: TRBV15; abundance: -; CDR3nt: TGTGCCACCAGCCTTGGACAGGGTCATCAGCCCCAGCATTTT; CDR3aa: CATSLGQGHQPQHF
j_gene: TRBJ2-3; d_gene: -; v_gene: TRBV7-8; abundance: -; CDR3nt: TGTGCCAGCAGCTGGATCACAGATACGCAGTATTTT; CDR3aa: CASSWITDTQYF
j_gene: TRBJ2-1; d_gene: -; v_gene: TRBV29-1; abundance: -; CDR3nt: TGCAGCGTTGAAAGGGGTACAGGGTCTACGGATGAGCAGTTCTTC; CDR3aa: CSVERGTGSTDEQFF
j_gene: TRBJ1-2; d_gene: -; v_gene: TRBV27; abundance: -; CDR3nt: TGTGCCAGCAGTTTTGGCAGGACTAACTATGGCTACACCTTC; CDR3aa: CASSFGRTNYGYTF
j_gene: TRBJ1-1; d_gene: -; v_gene: TRBV7-8; abundance: -; CDR3nt: TGTGCCAGCAGCTGGTGGGCGGGGGGGGACACTGAAGCTTTCTTT; CDR3aa: CASSWWAGGDTEAFF
j_gene: TRBJ2-7; d_gene: -; v_gene: TRBV6-1; abundance: -; CDR3nt: TGTGCCAGCAGTGAATATCGGGTGGACTACGAGCAGTACTTC; CDR3aa: CASSEYRVDYEQYF
j_gene: TRBJ2-7; d_gene: -; v_gene: TRBV5-6; abundance: -; CDR3nt: TGTGCCAGCAGCTTGGGTGCTGAGCAGTACTTC; CDR3aa: CASSLGAEQYF
j_gene: TRBJ2-2; d_gene: TRBD2; v_gene: TRBV9; abundance: -; CDR3nt: TGTGCCAGCAGCGCGAATAGCGGGGCAGCTTCCGGGGAGCTGTTTTTT; CDR3aa: CASSANSGAASGELFF
j_gene: TRBJ2-2; d_gene: TRBD2; v_gene: TRBV11-2; abundance: -; CDR3nt: TGTGCCAGCAGCCCATTTCAAGCGGGAGTTCCCGGGGAGCTGTTTTTT; CDR3aa: CASSPFQAGVPGELFF
j_gene: TRBJ2-7; d_gene: -; v_gene: TRBV6-1; abundance: -; CDR3nt: TGTGCCAGCATGCCTCAGGACCTCTCCTACGAGCAGTACTTC; CDR3aa: CASMPQDLSYEQYF
j_gene: TRBJ2-2; d_gene: -; v_gene: TRBV10-3; abundance: -; CDR3nt: TGTGCCATCAGTGAGTCGCAGGGGAGGGGTGCCGGGGAGCTGTTTTTT; CDR3aa: CAISESQGRGAGELFF
j_gene: TRBJ2-7; d_gene: TRBD1; v_gene: TRBV5-6; abundance: -; CDR3nt: TGTGCCAGCAGCTTGGCAGGGGGTTATCCTACCGTCTACGAGCAGTACTTC; CDR3aa: CASSLAGGYPTVYEQYF
j_gene: TRBJ2-5; d_gene: TRBD2; v_gene: TRBV4-1; abundance: -; CDR3nt: TGCGCCAGCAGACTAGCGGAGGGGCGGCGGGAGACCCAGTACTTC; CDR3aa: CASRLAEGRRETQYF
j_gene: TRBJ2-7; d_gene: TRBD1; v_gene: TRBV6-5; abundance: once; CDR3nt: TGTGCCAGCAGGCAGGGACAGGGCGTCTACGAGCAGTACTTC; CDR3aa: CASRQGQGVYEQYF
j_gene: TRBJ2-6; d_gene: -; v_gene: TRBV4-1; abundance: many; CDR3nt: TGCGCCAGCAGCCAAGAGGGGGAGGGGGCCGGGGCCAACGTCCTGACTTTC; CDR3aa: CASSQEGEGAGANVLTF